A single sample is the source of the 27 T cell receptor beta chains below, sequenced in a study of blood T cell repertoires in COVID-19. Repertoires were generated with immunoSEQ multiplex PCR, while TCRdb's copy carries only in-frame clones and drops some. The table records around 130,000 clones, 80% to 90% of them present only once. The sample consisted of peripheral blood. These receptors were collected from a woman in her forties or fifties with acute or convalescent COVID-19.

The V gene is TRBV27, the J gene TRBJ1-6, with 9 bases lining up with TRBD1. From germline, CDR1 is MNHEY and CDR2 SMNVEV (reference sequence). V dropped 7 bases and J dropped 9; count of bases not matched to a gene: 4. The CDR3 sequence is 13 residues long. CDR3 bases: TGTGCCAGCACAGGACAGGGGAGTTCACCCCTCCACTTT. Translation: CASTGQGSSPLHF.

The chain carries TRBV9 and TRBJ2-3; possible D gene TRBD1, 5 bases. CDR1 and CDR2 from the germline V gene are SGDLS and YYNGEE. V lost 3 bases to trimming and J lost 4 bases, with 12 bases between them. The CDR3 is 14 residues long. The CDR3 sequence: CASSGQVRADTQYF. The CDR3 bases are TGTGCCAGCAGCGGCCAAGTCAGGGCAGATACGCAGTATTTT.

The chain carries TRBV2 and TRBJ1-1, with D perhaps TRBD1 (6 bases). The CDR3 is 14 residues long. Germline V gene lookup returns CDR1 SNHLY and CDR2 FYNNEI. V lost 6 bases and J 1 base, leaving 12 bases between the germline ends. CDR3 protein: CASSTGSPNTEAFF. The DNA of the CDR3 is TGTGCCAGCAGCACAGGGAGTCCGAACACTGAAGCTTTCTTT.

The V and J genes are TRBV11-3 and TRBJ2-7; possible D gene TRBD1, 6 bases. Germline values: CDR1 SGHNT, CDR2 YENEEA. This CDR3 comprises 13 residues. V was clipped by 5 bases and J by 1 base, with 9 bases between them. CDR3 nucleotides: TGTGCCAGCAGCCCAACAGGGTCCTACGAGCAGTACTTC. Amino acids: CASSPTGSYEQYF.

The chain links TRBV6-6 to TRBJ2-6; the match to TRBD1 covers 9 bases. Germline loops: CDR1 MNHNY, CDR2 SVGAGI (reference sequence). The CDR3 length is 18 residues. The V gene end was trimmed by 5 bases and the J gene end by 0 bases; junction bases not matched to a gene: 8. DNA for the CDR3: TGTGCCAGCAGTCGCACGGGACAGGGTACCTCTGGGGCCAACGTCCTGACTTTC. Translated: CASSRTGQGTSGANVLTF.

The rearrangement links TRBV9 to TRBJ1-2, with D uncertain. CDR3 length equals 12 residues. Germline CDR1 reads SGDLS; CDR2 reads YYNGEE. The V end was cut by 3 bases, the J end by 3 bases, with 6 bases between. The CDR3, as DNA: TGTGCCAGCAGCGGGGGAGACTATGGCTACACCTTC. Translating gives CASSGGDYGYTF. Drawing the rest from reference TRBV9 and TRBJ1-2, the complete variable domain is DSGVTQTPKHLITATGQRVTLRCSPRSGDLSVYWYQQSLDQGLQFLIQYYNGEERAKGNILERFSAQQFPDLHSELNLSSLELGDSALYFCASSGGDYGYTFGSGTRLTVV.

The rearrangement links TRBV10-3 to TRBJ2-7; TRBD1 aligns across 8 bases. CDR1 and CDR2 (germline): ENHRY, SYGVKD. The CDR3 totals 12 residues. V shed 8 bases and J 2 bases; nucleotides not matched to a gene: 2. The CDR3 reads CAIGTGTYEQYF. CDR3 nucleotides: TGTGCCATCGGGACAGGCACCTACGAGCAGTACTTC.

V gene TRBV11-3 combines with J gene TRBJ2-7; TRBD2 aligns across 11 bases. Germline values: CDR1 SGHNT, CDR2 YENEEA. J lost 2 bases, V lost 5 bases, and 5 bases had no gene match. CDR3 size: 15 residues. The CDR3 DNA follows: TGTGCCAGCAGCGATCTTAGCGGGGGGGCCTACGAGCAGTACTTC. Protein product: CASSDLSGGAYEQYF.

This clone was found a few times. The V call is TRBV11-3, the J call TRBJ2-2, with no clear D. Germline values: CDR1 SGHNT, CDR2 YENEEA. Trimming removed 4 bases at V and 5 bases at J, with 11 bases between. CDR3 length: 14 amino acids. The CDR3 DNA reads TGTGCCAGCAGCTCCCCTCCACTGACCGGGGAGCTGTTTTTT. It is translated as CASSSPPLTGELFF.

The V gene is TRBV5-1, the J gene TRBJ2-1; 9 nucleotides agree with TRBD2. V gave up 0 bases and J gave up 8 bases; unmatched junction bases: 3. This CDR3 has 14 residues. CDR1 is SGHRS and CDR2 is YFSETQ in the germline V gene. The CDR3 region is CASSLDSGRDEQFF. The CDR3, as DNA: TGCGCCAGCAGCTTGGATAGCGGGAGAGATGAGCAGTTCTTC.

The V and J genes are TRBV9 and TRBJ2-2; 11 nucleotides agree with TRBD2. Germline values: CDR1 SGDLS, CDR2 YYNGEE. After removal of 2 bases from V and 5 bases from J, the junction contained 2 bases not matched to a gene. The CDR3 contains 15 residues. The CDR3 sequence: CASSVGTSGTGELFF. The CDR3 DNA reads as TGTGCCAGCAGCGTGGGGACTAGCGGTACCGGGGAGCTGTTTTTT.

The chain has TRBV12-3 or TRBV12-4 and TRBJ1-3; D call uncertain. This CDR3 is 12 amino acids long. V was pared by 7 bases and J by 2 bases, with 6 bases between. For the CDR3, the DNA is TGTGCCAGCACCCTAGCTGGAAACACCATATATTTT. This translates into CASTLAGNTIYF.

Here the CDR3 reads CASSTGRTEAFF. In nucleotides, the CDR3 is TGTGCCAGTAGTACGGGAAGAACTGAAGCTTTCTTT. The chain is built from TRBV19 and TRBJ1-1; D ambiguous. The V end lost 4 bases, the J end lost 5 bases, and 8 bases lay between the germline ends. This CDR3 has 12 residues. CDR1 and CDR2 (germline): LNHDA, SQIVND (reference sequence).

This rearrangement joins TRBV5-4 to TRBJ1-2; D gene uncertain. V lost 0 bases and J 4 bases, leaving 7 bases between the germline ends. The CDR3 has 13 amino acids. CDR1 and CDR2 (germline): SGHNT, YYREEE (reference sequence). DNA of the CDR3: TGTGCCAGCAGCTTGGACGACACCTATGGCTACACCTTC. This encodes CASSLDDTYGYTF.

The chain joins TRBV5-8 to TRBJ2-3; 10 bases line up with TRBD2. Trimming cost V 4 bases and J 0 bases; bases outside gene matches: 8. CDR1 and CDR2 from the germline V gene are SGHTS and YDEGEE. The CDR3 loop spans 17 amino acids. In DNA, the CDR3 is TGTGCCAGCAGCGCGACTCGGACTAGCGGAAGCACAGATACGCAGTATTTT. Translation: CASSATRTSGSTDTQYF.

V usage is TRBV13 and J usage is TRBJ2-6; 9 nucleotides line up with TRBD1. CDR1 and CDR2 from the germline V gene are PRHDT and FYEKMQ (reference sequence). Trimming cost V 5 bases and J 2 bases; bases outside gene matches: 1. The CDR3 totals 15 residues. The DNA of the CDR3 is TGTGCCAGCAGCAGGGACAGGGCTGGGGCCAACGTCCTGACTTTC. Its translation: CASSRDRAGANVLTF.

This chain links TRBV7-6 with TRBJ1-4; 8 positions agree with TRBD1. V lost 4 bases and J lost 7; bases outside the gene matches: 11. The length of the CDR3 is 16 residues. Germline CDR1 is SGHVS and CDR2 is FNYEAQ. CDR3 DNA sequence: TGTGCCAGCAGCTCAGACCTGGACAGGGTCGGTGAAAAACTGTTTTTT. Its translation is CASSSDLDRVGEKLFF.

This clone is a singleton in its sample. The genes are TRBV29-1 and TRBJ2-7, with 8 bases matching TRBD1. Germline V lookup: CDR1 SQVTM, CDR2 ANQGSEA. The V gene end was trimmed by 5 bases and the J gene end by 1 base; junction bases not matched to a gene: 4. The CDR3 runs to 13 residues. CDR3 bases: TGCAGCGTTACAGGGGGACTTTCCTACGAGCAGTACTTC. As protein: CSVTGGLSYEQYF.

This clone occurred once. V is TRBV18 and J is TRBJ1-5; D unclear. The CDR3 has 14 residues. CDR1 KGHSH and CDR2 LQKENI come from the germline V gene. With 3 bases removed from V and 5 bases from J, the gap between germline ends came to 11 bases. The CDR3 DNA reads TGTGCCAGCTCACCGGCGGGGAGCGATCAGCCCCAGCATTTT. It is translated as CASSPAGSDQPQHF.

The chain links TRBV29-1 to TRBJ1-4, with 10 bases fitting TRBD1. The CDR3 is 13 residues long. The germline V gene encodes CDR1 SQVTM and CDR2 ANQGSEA. The V segment lost 5 bases and the J segment 8 bases; nucleotides outside the gene matches: 5. This CDR3 is CSVTVTGGEKLFF. The CDR3 DNA follows: TGCAGCGTTACCGTGACAGGGGGCGAAAAACTGTTTTTT.

The J gene is TRBJ1-2, the V gene TRBV7-2; the D gene is possibly TRBD1 (5 bases). V lost 1 base, J lost 1 base, and 10 bases lay in between. CDR1 is SGHTA and CDR2 is FQGNSA in the germline V gene. This CDR3 spans 15 amino acids. The CDR3 bases are TGTGCCAGCAGCTTAGGGCAGGGAGGTAACTATGGCTACACCTTC. Protein product: CASSLGQGGNYGYTF.

This CDR3 reads CASSLKGAGGYTF. In DNA, the CDR3 is TGTGCCAGCAGTTTAAAAGGGGCCGGAGGCTACACCTTC. The chain carries TRBV27 and TRBJ1-2; D perhaps matches TRBD1 (5 bases). The CDR3 has 13 residues. Trimming left V 2 bases short and J 8 bases short, with 12 bases between. From germline, CDR1 is MNHEY and CDR2 SMNVEV (reference sequence).

DNA of the CDR3: TGTGCCAGCAGTTACAGGGGTCCTAGCACAGATACGCAGTATTTT. Protein sequence: CASSYRGPSTDTQYF. The chain couples TRBV28 to TRBJ2-3, with TRBD1 matching 7 bases. Trimming cost V 4 bases and J 0 bases; bases outside gene matches: 4. Germline V gene lookup returns CDR1 MDHEN and CDR2 SYDVKM. This CDR3 comprises 15 residues.

The chain employs TRBV6-6 and TRBJ2-3; 11 bases align to TRBD2. The germline V gene encodes CDR1 MNHNY and CDR2 SVGAGI (reference sequence). J lost 1 base, V lost 5 bases, and 5 bases had no gene match. This CDR3 comprises 16 residues. CDR3 coding DNA: TGTGCCAGCAGTCGTGAACTAGCGGGGGGCACAGATACGCAGTATTTT. Its protein is CASSRELAGGTDTQYF.

The CDR3 protein is CASSSIRADTQYF. CDR3 DNA sequence: TGTGCCAGCAGTTCTATCAGGGCAGATACGCAGTATTTT. The V and J genes are TRBV7-9 and TRBJ2-3, with D tentatively TRBD1 (5 bases). The CDR3 has 13 amino acids. Trimming shortened V by 6 bases and J by 4 bases, and 11 bases separated the two germline ends. Germline lookup yields CDR1 SEHNR and CDR2 FQNEAQ (reference sequence).

In DNA, the CDR3 is TGTGCCAGCAGCTTCTTTCCTAGTTCCGGAGATACGCAGTATTTT. Translation gives CASSFFPSSGDTQYF. The chain employs TRBV11-2 and TRBJ2-3; no firm D call. The CDR3 extends over 15 amino acids. V was clipped by 3 bases and J by 5 bases, with 15 bases between them. Germline V CDR1 and CDR2: SGHAT, FQNNGV.

The chain uses TRBV13 and TRBJ1-6, with TRBD1 as a possible D gene (6 bases). Germline CDR1 is PRHDT and CDR2 is FYEKMQ (reference sequence). The CDR3 spans 16 residues. V lost 6 bases and J lost 4, with 16 bases in between. This chain's CDR3 is CASSPRGSSYNSPLHF. In nucleotides, the CDR3 is TGTGCCAGCAGTCCTAGGGGGAGCAGTTATAATTCACCCCTCCACTTT.